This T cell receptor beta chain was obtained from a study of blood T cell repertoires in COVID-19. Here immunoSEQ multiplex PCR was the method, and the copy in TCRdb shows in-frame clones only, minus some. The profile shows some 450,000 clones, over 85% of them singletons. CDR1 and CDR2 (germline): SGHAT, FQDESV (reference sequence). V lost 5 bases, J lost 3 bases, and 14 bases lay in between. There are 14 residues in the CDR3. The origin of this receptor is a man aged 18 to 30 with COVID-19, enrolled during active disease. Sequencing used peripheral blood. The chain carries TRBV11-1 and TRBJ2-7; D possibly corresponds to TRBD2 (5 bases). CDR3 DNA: TGTGCCAGCAGCCCCCGAACTAGGTTCTACGAGCAGTACTTC. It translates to CASSPRTRFYEQYF.